Listed below are T cell receptor beta chains from one sample, sequenced in a study of CD8 T cells in Susac syndrome. Each CDR3 protein is one row after TCRdb ran MiXCR on the immunoSEQ multiplex PCR reads. The table records 130,000 or so distinct CDR3 sequences, approximately 96% of them present only once. Sequencing used CD4+ T cells from PBMCs. The source of these receptors is a human donor with multiple sclerosis. Both conserved end residues are part of each CDR3. D genes are given only for firm matches.

D gene: .
V gene: TRBV3-1
CDR3 protein: CASSQGRGRNEKLFF

D gene: TRBD2
V gene: TRBV6-1
CDR3 protein: CASRLAGGYRTDTQYF

D gene: .
V gene: TRBV20-1
CDR3 protein: CSAQGTDQETQYF

D gene: .
V gene: TRBV24-1
CDR3 protein: CATSDFAPGNEQFF

D gene: TRBD2
V gene: TRBV7-8
CDR3 protein: CASSPGLADYGKNIQYF

D gene: .
V gene: TRBV16
CDR3 protein: CASGAGNRNQPQHF

D gene: TRBD2
V gene: TRBV12-3/TRBV12-4
CDR3 protein: CASGRVVDIQYF

D gene: .
V gene: TRBV18
CDR3 protein: CASSPRDTQYF

D gene: .
V gene: TRBV20-1
CDR3 protein: CSARDLREGPYEQYF

D gene: .
V gene: TRBV2
CDR3 protein: CASTMMGSTNTNYGYTF

D gene: TRBD1
V gene: TRBV5-1
CDR3 protein: CASSPRTGDHDNEQFF

D gene: .
V gene: TRBV30
CDR3 protein: CAWSPGTSYGYTF

D gene: .
V gene: TRBV12-3/TRBV12-4
CDR3 protein: CASSPRRYEQFF

D gene: TRBD2
V gene: TRBV20-1
CDR3 protein: CSATDNLSGRRYNEQFF

D gene: .
V gene: TRBV20-1
CDR3 protein: CSARGGIGGFGNQPQHF

D gene: TRBD1
V gene: TRBV6-5
CDR3 protein: CASSYYRGNEQFF

D gene: .
V gene: TRBV3-1
CDR3 protein: CASSHVNEQFF

D gene: .
V gene: TRBV27
CDR3 protein: CASSLTRWATYEQYF

D gene: TRBD1
V gene: TRBV25-1
CDR3 protein: CATDRGHGEQFF

D gene: .
V gene: TRBV20-1
CDR3 protein: CSARGGEVYGYTF

D gene: .
V gene: TRBV5-1
CDR3 protein: CASSADSFAYEQYF

D gene: TRBD2
V gene: TRBV7-6
CDR3 protein: CASSLGGGGFPGEQFF

D gene: .
V gene: TRBV20-1
CDR3 protein: CSASGTYTTGELFF

D gene: TRBD1
V gene: TRBV6-6
CDR3 protein: CASSYRQGAKVDTQYF

D gene: TRBD1
V gene: TRBV28
CDR3 protein: CASSGGTGFNQPQHF

D gene: .
V gene: TRBV2
CDR3 protein: CASVFPEAFF

D gene: TRBD1
V gene: TRBV7-9
CDR3 protein: CASSRTGLFDYTF

D gene: .
V gene: TRBV5-1
CDR3 protein: CASSFTTQVDYGYTF

D gene: TRBD2
V gene: TRBV13
CDR3 protein: CASSRLAGTSYEQYF